The 25 T cell receptor beta chains in this list originate from one sample, sequenced in a study of blood T cells in healthy people across ages. A second PCR, run for roughly 7 to 11 cycles, used a sample-barcoded 5' primer plus a J-beta primer mix. MiXCR was run by TCRdb on the 5' RACE reads, yielding one entry per CDR3 protein. The sample has approximately 1,700,000 distinct CDR3 sequences, 30% to 40% seen once; the top ten hold roughly 23%. The sample comprised blood. These receptors were taken from a human donor in good health.

This clonotype was detected ten times or more. This may stem from a read error, because a much larger clone lies one nucleotide away. The V call is TRBV5-1, the J call TRBJ2-4; maybe TRBD1 (5 bases). Germline V gene data show CDR1 as SGHRS and CDR2 as YFSETQ. V shed 3 bases and J shed 13 bases, with 20 bases lying between them. The CDR3 loop spans 14 amino acids. The DNA for the CDR3 is TGCGCCAGCAGCTGGGAAGGGGCTTTTGGAGAGCAGTACTTC. Translation gives CASSWEGAFGEQYF.

Points on this clonotype: The germline gene is not matched at one end of the junction; a read error may be the cause. The J gene is TRBJ1-4, the V gene TRBV7-2, with TRBD1 matching over 8 bases. The CDR3 spans 17 residues. Germline V gene lookup returns CDR1 SGHTA and CDR2 FQGNSA. CDR3: CASSLFSSGGGGRKRFF. The CDR3 bases are TGTGCCAGCAGCTTATTCTCCTCAGGGGGCGGGGGGAGGAAACGGTTTTTT.

This chain links TRBV4-3 with TRBJ1-4; D is ambiguous. This CDR3 spans 14 amino acids. With 1 base removed from V and 5 bases from J, the gap between germline ends came to 8 bases. Germline values: CDR1 LGHNA, CDR2 YSLEER. CDR3 residues: CASSQANLNEKLFF. CDR3 nucleotide sequence: TGCGCCAGCAGCCAAGCCAACCTGAATGAAAAACTGTTTTTT.

The CDR3 region is CAWNRDREAFF. Here the CDR3 DNA reads TGTGCCTGGAACCGGGACAGAGAAGCTTTCTTT. The chain combines TRBV30 with TRBJ1-1, with 7 bases that match TRBD1. Per the germline V gene, CDR1 is GTSNPN and CDR2 is SVGIG (reference sequence). The V segment lost 4 bases and the J segment 8 bases; nucleotides outside the gene matches: 4. The CDR3 is made up of 11 amino acids. The complete variable domain, with remaining parts taken from reference TRBV30 and TRBJ1-1, reads SQTIHQWPATLVQPVGSPLSLECTVEGTSNPNLYWYRQAAGRGLQLLFYSVGIGQISSEVPQNLSASRPQDRQFILSSKKLLLSDSGFYLCAWNRDREAFFGQGTRLTVV.

The chain recombines TRBV4-1 with TRBJ2-3; D remains unclear. V lost 8 bases and J 2 bases, leaving 8 bases between the germline ends. Germline V lookup: CDR1 MGHRA, CDR2 YSYEKL. This CDR3 comprises 12 residues. The chain's CDR3 is CASQDHTDTQYF. The CDR3 DNA reads TGCGCCAGCCAGGACCACACAGATACGCAGTATTTT.

There are a few counts of this clonotype. The CDR3 bases are TGCGCCAGCAGCCAAGATTTAGGGGGGAACTATGGCTACACCTTC. Residues: CASSQDLGGNYGYTF. V usage is TRBV4-3 and J usage is TRBJ1-2, with D perhaps TRBD1 (6 bases). Per germline, CDR1 LGHNA and CDR2 YSLEER. The CDR3 totals 15 residues. V was cut by 0 bases and J by 2 bases, with 10 bases left in between.

This clonotype was observed a few times. The chain carries TRBV27 and TRBJ1-2; tentative D call: TRBD1 (6 bases). Trimming shortened V by 8 bases and J by 4 bases, and 20 bases separated the two germline ends. This CDR3 comprises 15 residues. The germline CDR1 and CDR2 sequences are MNHEY and SMNVEV (reference sequence). CDR3 sequence reads: CASRRGGREGYGYTF. In nucleotides, the CDR3 is TGTGCCAGCCGACGAGGGGGGCGGGAAGGCTATGGCTACACCTTC.

The chain employs TRBV7-8 and TRBJ2-7, with TRBD2 identical over 12 bases. This CDR3 spans 15 amino acids. J lost 7 bases, V lost 2 bases, and 6 bases had no gene match. Germline lookup yields CDR1 SGHVS and CDR2 FQNEAQ. The CDR3 bases are TGTGCCAGCAGCTTACTAGCGGGGGGGCCCGATGAGCAGTACTTC. Amino acid sequence: CASSLLAGGPDEQYF.

In this sample, this clonotype turned up a few times. The gene calls are TRBV7-2 and TRBJ2-7, with 8 bases identical to TRBD2. CDR1 is SGHTA and CDR2 is FQGNSA in the germline V gene. The CDR3 sequence is 15 residues long. V shed 2 bases, J shed 2 bases, and the junction held 5 bases outside the gene matches. In DNA form, the CDR3 reads TGTGCCAGCAGCTTAATAGGTAGCGGGACCTACGAGCAGTACTTC. This translates into CASSLIGSGTYEQYF.

V and J are TRBV7-2 and TRBJ1-2, with D uncertain. Per the germline V gene, CDR1 is SGHTA and CDR2 is FQGNSA. This CDR3 contains 13 residues. V was trimmed by 6 bases and J by 3 bases, leaving 11 bases between them. CDR3 sequence (DNA): TGTGCCAGCAGGAACATTCGGGACTATGGCTACACCTTC. This gives the protein CASRNIRDYGYTF. The full variable domain, its missing parts supplied by reference TRBV7-2 and TRBJ1-2, is GAGVSQSPSNKVTEKGKDVELRCDPISGHTALYWYRQSLGQGLEFLIYFQGNSAPDKSGLPSDRFSAERTGGSVSTLTIQRTQQEDSAVYLCASRNIRDYGYTFGSGTRLTVV.

This chain links TRBV5-6 with TRBJ1-2, with 10 bases matching TRBD1. Germline assignment: CDR1 SGHDT and CDR2 YYEEEE. J was trimmed by 8 bases and V by 4 bases; bases with no gene match: 5. The CDR3 is 13 amino acids. The CDR3 reads CASSLWTGGGYTF. CDR3 coding DNA: TGTGCCAGCAGCCTATGGACAGGGGGAGGCTACACCTTC.

The rearrangement uses TRBV18 and TRBJ2-5, with D uncertain. V was cut by 0 bases and J by 2 bases, with 7 bases left in between. Germline V gives CDR1 KGHSH, CDR2 LQKENI. The CDR3 is made up of 14 amino acids. CDR3 sequence reads: CASSPPSRQETQYF. CDR3 nucleotides: TGTGCCAGCTCACCACCGTCGAGGCAAGAGACCCAGTACTTC.

With respect to this clonotype: With a much larger clone just one base away, this may be a read error. This rearrangement joins TRBV27 to TRBJ2-5, with 12 bases lining up with TRBD2. CDR3 length equals 15 residues. Trimming took 6 bases from V and 2 from J; bases not matched to a gene: 4. Germline-derived CDR1 and CDR2 are MNHEY and SMNVEV (reference sequence). As DNA, the CDR3 is TGTGCCAGCAGGTTCCTAGCGGGGGGGCAAGAGACCCAGTACTTC. As protein: CASRFLAGGQETQYF.

This clonotype was counted between two and nine times. This chain joins TRBV5-6 and TRBJ1-5; D uncertain. The length of the CDR3 is 15 residues. CDR1 and CDR2 from the germline V gene are SGHDT and YYEEEE. Trimming took off 0 bases at V and 4 bases at J, with 11 bases between the two ends. CDR3 residues: CASSLARVWNQPQHF. The CDR3 DNA follows: TGTGCCAGCAGCTTGGCCCGGGTTTGGAATCAGCCCCAGCATTTT. The whole variable domain, filled in from reference TRBV5-6 and TRBJ1-5, reads DAGVTQSPTHLIKTRGQQVTLRCSPKSGHDTVSWYQQALGQGPQFIFQYYEEEERQRGNFPDRFSGHQFPNYSSELNVNALLLGDSALYLCASSLARVWNQPQHFGDGTRLSIL.

This chain links TRBV20-1 with TRBJ2-5; 12 bases match TRBD2. Germline V gene sequence: CDR1 DFQATT, CDR2 SNEGSKA (reference sequence). This CDR3 is built from 16 residues. J gave up 4 bases and V 0 bases, and 6 bases lay outside the gene matches. The CDR3 spells CSARDLATSGGETQYF. CDR3 sequence (DNA): TGCAGTGCTAGAGATCTGGCGACTAGCGGGGGAGAGACCCAGTACTTC.

The chain recombines TRBV7-2 with TRBJ2-5; 7 nucleotides align to TRBD1. This CDR3 is 15 amino acids long. Trimming removed 5 bases from V and 5 bases from J; junction bases left unmatched: 11. Germline assignment: CDR1 SGHTA and CDR2 FQGNSA. The DNA for the CDR3 is TGTGCCAGCAGCGCCCAGACAGGGCCACAGGAGACCCAGTACTTC. Translation gives CASSAQTGPQETQYF.

The rearrangement uses TRBV2 and TRBJ2-3; 7 bases match TRBD2. Germline values: CDR1 SNHLY, CDR2 FYNNEI. This CDR3 is 14 amino acids long. The V and J ends lost 7 bases and 1 base, in that order; junction bases with no gene match: 5. The DNA of the CDR3 is TGTGCCAGCAAATTAAGCGGGGGCACAGATACGCAGTATTTT. Its protein is CASKLSGGTDTQYF.

In regard to this clonotype: This clone may be a read error of a much larger clone one base away. The V call is TRBV4-3, the J call TRBJ2-7, with D unclear. Trimming took 3 bases from V and 7 from J, leaving 16 bases between them. The germline CDR1 and CDR2 sequences are LGHNA and YSLEER. The CDR3 totals 14 residues. The DNA for the CDR3 is TGCGCCAGCAGCCACGTAAGCTCCTACAATGAGCAGTACTTC. Encoded protein: CASSHVSSYNEQYF.

This chain joins TRBV9 and TRBJ2-5, with 12 positions matching TRBD2. Looked up from germline, CDR1 is SGDLS and CDR2 is YYNGEE. The CDR3 has 16 amino acids. V gave up 2 bases and J gave up 5 bases; unmatched junction bases: 7. The CDR3 DNA reads TGTGCCAGCAGCGTGACTAGCGGGGGTACTGGGGAGACCCAGTACTTC. Its translation is CASSVTSGGTGETQYF.

This clonotype was detected only a few times. The rearrangement joins TRBV10-3 to TRBJ2-1, with TRBD1 matching 7 bases. The J segment lost 7 bases and the V segment lost 6 bases, leaving 6 bases of the junction unmatched. This CDR3 region has 13 residues. Germline CDR1 reads ENHRY; CDR2 reads SYGVKD. CDR3 DNA: TGTGCCATCAGGGTGACAGGGACAAATGAGCAGTTCTTC. Amino acid sequence: CAIRVTGTNEQFF.

This clonotype was counted between two and nine times. The chain uses TRBV9 and TRBJ2-3, with 8 bases that match TRBD2. The length of the CDR3 is 13 residues. Germline V gene lookup returns CDR1 SGDLS and CDR2 YYNGEE. The trim removed 6 bases at V and 4 bases at J, leaving 4 bases unmatched. The CDR3 protein is CASTGLAADTQYF. The CDR3 nucleotides read TGTGCCAGCACCGGACTAGCAGCAGATACGCAGTATTTT.

A few counts support this clonotype. This chain joins TRBV19 and TRBJ2-6; D may correspond to TRBD1 or TRBD2 (5 bases each). The length of the CDR3 is 17 residues. Trimming pared 7 bases from V and 0 bases from J, leaving 16 bases between. The germline CDR1 and CDR2 sequences are LNHDA and SQIVND (reference sequence). CDR3 sequence (DNA): TGTGCCAGTACCCGAGGGGTCCTCGGCTCTGGGGCCAACGTCCTGACTTTC. Protein: CASTRGVLGSGANVLTF.

This clonotype was observed at least ten times. This chain uses TRBV20-1 with TRBJ2-4, with D hard to call. The CDR3 has 15 amino acids. Germline V gene data show CDR1 as DFQATT and CDR2 as SNEGSKA (reference sequence). The V end lost 4 bases, the J end lost 1 base, and 14 bases lay between the germline ends. The CDR3 protein is CSATGPQAAKNIQYF. The CDR3 DNA sequence: TGCAGTGCTACCGGGCCCCAGGCCGCCAAAAACATTCAGTACTTC.

The genes are TRBV20-1 and TRBJ1-5; possible D gene TRBD1, 5 bases. Deletions cut 2 bases from V and 4 bases from J, with 9 bases between. Germline values: CDR1 DFQATT, CDR2 SNEGSKA (reference sequence). This CDR3 spans 13 amino acids. CDR3 DNA: TGCAGTGCTAGATTCGACAGTAATCAGCCCCAGCATTTT. The encoded protein is CSARFDSNQPQHF.

The gene calls are TRBV12-3 or TRBV12-4 and TRBJ2-1; 9 bases agree with TRBD2. CDR3 length: 17 residues. The junction had 16 bases not matched to a gene; V was cut back by 4 bases and J by 9 bases. CDR3: CASSSRTRRGGEGEQFF. The CDR3 region has the DNA TGTGCCAGCAGTTCACGCACCCGGCGGGGGGGCGAGGGTGAGCAGTTCTTC.